These T cell receptor beta chains were read from a single sample in a study of somatic mutations in cytotoxic T cells in rheumatoid arthritis. Clones were sequenced by immunoSEQ multiplex PCR, and TCRdb holds only the in-frame ones, with some missing. The profile shows around 19,000 clones, 68% of them singletons. The sequencing input was CD8+ T cells sorted from blood. The receptors shown here come from an adult with rheumatoid arthritis. CDR3s include the opening cysteine and the closing phenylalanine or tryptophan. A D gene is named only where the DNA matches it firmly. Expanded clones get a size class; other rows say once, few or many, or leave the size out.

v_call: TRBV5-4; j_call: TRBJ2-7; d_call: TRBD1; clone_size: few; cdr3_aa: CASSPGQGNYEQYF
v_call: TRBV27; j_call: TRBJ1-1; d_call: NA; clone_size: NA; cdr3_aa: CASSWGAATEAFF
v_call: TRBV2; j_call: TRBJ2-1; d_call: TRBD2; clone_size: few; cdr3_aa: CASSEWTSGGNNEQFF
v_call: TRBV29-1; j_call: TRBJ2-2; d_call: NA; clone_size: once; cdr3_aa: CSVPARGRTGELFF
v_call: TRBV15; j_call: TRBJ1-1; d_call: NA; clone_size: few; cdr3_aa: CATSATANTEAFF
v_call: TRBV10-3; j_call: TRBJ2-7; d_call: NA; clone_size: NA; cdr3_aa: CAISENLYEQYF
v_call: TRBV7-6; j_call: TRBJ1-1; d_call: TRBD1; clone_size: once; cdr3_aa: CASSSRTGMNTEAFF
v_call: TRBV9; j_call: TRBJ1-3; d_call: NA; clone_size: NA; cdr3_aa: CASSPLGQGTGNTIYF
v_call: TRBV5-4; j_call: TRBJ2-2; d_call: TRBD2; clone_size: NA; cdr3_aa: CASSPPRGGGTGELFF
v_call: TRBV19; j_call: TRBJ1-2; d_call: NA; clone_size: once; cdr3_aa: CAASTGVYGYTF
v_call: TRBV7-8; j_call: TRBJ2-7; d_call: NA; clone_size: NA; cdr3_aa: CASSLNSNSYEQYF
v_call: TRBV14; j_call: TRBJ1-2; d_call: TRBD1; clone_size: NA; cdr3_aa: CASSQDDRDNYGYTF
v_call: TRBV4-1; j_call: TRBJ2-7; d_call: NA; clone_size: NA; cdr3_aa: CASSQEVDPSSYEQYF
v_call: TRBV19; j_call: TRBJ1-2; d_call: NA; clone_size: once; cdr3_aa: CASSIFSGDGYTF